Below are 28 T cell receptor beta chains sequenced from a single sample in a study of long-term antiretroviral therapy in people with HIV. This was the immunoSEQ v3.0 assay at survey level. Assay used: immunoSEQ multiplex PCR; TCRdb lists only in-frame clones, some missing. Found here are about 24,000 clones, roughly four fifths of them singletons; the top ten hold around 20%. The sequencing used unsorted PBMCs, collected 0.4 years after starting antiretroviral therapy. These receptors came from a man over 45 with HIV.

The chain joins TRBV7-2 to TRBJ2-2, with 8 bases identical to TRBD1. The J segment lost 5 bases and the V segment lost 6 bases, leaving 2 bases of the junction unmatched. Germline V gene sequence: CDR1 SGHTA, CDR2 FQGNSA. The CDR3 consists of 13 residues. This chain's CDR3 is CASRRQGTGELFF. Here the CDR3 DNA reads TGTGCCAGCAGGCGACAGGGGACCGGGGAGCTGTTTTTT.

The rearrangement joins TRBV6-1 to TRBJ2-7; TRBD2 matches at 8 bases. Germline V gene data show CDR1 as MNHNS and CDR2 as SASEGT. The CDR3 totals 15 residues. J gave up 3 bases and V 5 bases, and 9 bases lay outside the gene matches. CDR3 in amino acids: CASSSQSGGDYEQYF. The DNA for the CDR3 is TGTGCCAGCAGTTCCCAGTCGGGGGGGGACTACGAGCAGTACTTC.

The chain combines TRBV27 with TRBJ1-5; 7 nucleotides agree with TRBD1. The CDR3 totals 15 residues. CDR1 and CDR2 from the germline V gene are MNHEY and SMNVEV (reference sequence). J was trimmed by 2 bases and V by 6 bases; bases with no gene match: 7. The chain's CDR3 is CASSRGGGGNQPQHF. CDR3 bases: TGTGCCAGCAGCCGGGGAGGGGGCGGCAATCAGCCCCAGCATTTT.

The V and J genes are TRBV27 and TRBJ2-7; D may be TRBD1 (6 bases). V lost 3 bases, J lost 2 bases, and 8 bases lay in between. The CDR3 is 13 amino acids. In germline, CDR1 is MNHEY, CDR2 SMNVEV (reference sequence). The CDR3 nucleotides are TGTGCCAGCAGTTTCCGGACAGCCTACGAGCAGTACTTC. It yields the protein CASSFRTAYEQYF.

The chain couples TRBV30 to TRBJ2-5, with D possibly matching TRBD1 (6 bases). This CDR3 comprises 13 residues. V lost 8 bases and J lost 1, with 14 bases in between. CDR1 GTSNPN and CDR2 SVGIG come from the germline V gene (reference sequence). The CDR3 loop is CASLRGIQETQYF. CDR3 DNA sequence: TGTGCCAGCTTAAGGGGGATCCAAGAGACCCAGTACTTC.

The gene calls are TRBV29-1 and TRBJ1-2; D is possibly TRBD1 (5 bases). This CDR3 is built from 14 residues. The V end lost 6 bases, the J end lost 2 bases, and 16 bases lay between the germline ends. Germline CDR1 is SQVTM and CDR2 is ANQGSEA. CDR3 loop: CSVLAGTLNYGYTF. CDR3 sequence (DNA): TGCAGCGTCCTAGCCGGGACCTTAAACTATGGCTACACCTTC.

V and J are TRBV5-1 and TRBJ2-3; 8 bases agree with TRBD1. V was clipped by 0 bases and J by 4 bases; unmatched bases: 4. CDR3 length equals 15 residues. Germline values: CDR1 SGHRS, CDR2 YFSETQ. The CDR3 reads CASSLEDRDADTQYF. CDR3 DNA: TGCGCCAGCAGCTTGGAGGACAGGGACGCAGATACGCAGTATTTT.

The V and J genes are TRBV14 and TRBJ1-2; D unclear. CDR1 is SGHDN and CDR2 is FVKESK in the germline V gene. This CDR3 region has 13 residues. Trimming left V 0 bases short and J 14 bases short, with 16 bases between. The CDR3 DNA sequence: TGTGCCAGCAGCCAAGATCCGGACCCCAGGAGGACCTTC. Encoded protein: CASSQDPDPRRTF.

This sequence joins TRBV20-1 and TRBJ1-2, with unresolved D. The CDR3 is 11 amino acids. Trimming pared 4 bases from V and 7 bases from J, leaving 10 bases between. CDR1 is DFQATT, CDR2 SNEGSKA, per germline (reference sequence). The DNA for the CDR3 is TGCAGTGCTACCGTACGGGGTGGCTACACCTTC. This translates into CSATVRGGYTF.

The chain recombines TRBV18 with TRBJ1-1; tentative D call: TRBD1 (6 bases). CDR3 length equals 15 residues. The germline V gene encodes CDR1 KGHSH and CDR2 LQKENI. Trimming cost V 6 bases and J 3 bases, with 17 bases left between them. In nucleotides, the CDR3 is TGTGCCAGCTCGGGTATGCAGGGGCTGGACACTGAAGCTTTCTTT. This codes for CASSGMQGLDTEAFF.

This clone occurred once. The V call is TRBV27, the J call TRBJ2-2; D tentatively reads TRBD1 or TRBD2 (5 bases each). There are 16 residues in the CDR3. The germline CDR1 and CDR2 sequences are MNHEY and SMNVEV (reference sequence). Trimming took 5 bases from V and 7 from J, leaving 20 bases between them. The CDR3 reads CASSHFRDPRGGELFF. In nucleotides, the CDR3 is TGTGCCAGCAGTCACTTCCGGGACCCCCGGGGCGGGGAGCTGTTTTTT.

This clone was recorded a few times. Other DNA sequences in this sample translate to the same CDR3. The chain combines TRBV7-9 with TRBJ2-7; 7 bases align to TRBD1. Germline V lookup: CDR1 SEHNR, CDR2 FQNEAQ (reference sequence). CDR3 length: 13 residues. Trimming cost V 4 bases and J 3 bases; bases outside gene matches: 3. In DNA, the CDR3 is TGTGCCAGCAGCTCCCCAGGGGGCTACGAGCAGTACTTC. Its protein is CASSSPGGYEQYF.

In its sample, this clone was seen once. V is TRBV5-1 and J is TRBJ1-4; D may be TRBD1 (5 bases). This CDR3 has 15 amino acids. Germline lookup yields CDR1 SGHRS and CDR2 YFSETQ. V gave up 4 bases and J gave up 5 bases, with 15 bases separating them. CDR3 bases: TGCGCCAGCAGCAAAACCGGGACCAGAAATGAAAAACTGTTTTTT. Residues: CASSKTGTRNEKLFF.

The chain recombines TRBV7-6 with TRBJ2-2, with 10 bases identical to TRBD1. Germline V CDR1 and CDR2: SGHVS, FNYEAQ. The CDR3 covers 17 residues. V gave up 2 bases and J gave up 5 bases; unmatched junction bases: 8. The CDR3 nucleotides are TGTGCCAGCAGCTTACGGGACAGGGGATCGGGAACCGGGGAGCTGTTTTTT. Protein product: CASSLRDRGSGTGELFF.

The rearrangement joins TRBV28 to TRBJ1-2; perhaps TRBD1 as D (6 bases). Trimming took 8 bases from V and 2 from J, leaving 12 bases between them. The CDR3 runs to 13 residues. Germline CDR1 MDHEN, CDR2 SYDVKM. The CDR3 coding sequence is TGTGCCAGCGCCCTGCAGGGGAACTATGGCTACACCTTC. Protein sequence: CASALQGNYGYTF.

The chain links TRBV7-9 to TRBJ1-3, with 8 bases aligning to TRBD1. The CDR3 is made up of 15 amino acids. V dropped 2 bases and J dropped 3; count of bases not matched to a gene: 3. Germline values: CDR1 SEHNR, CDR2 FQNEAQ (reference sequence). In DNA, the CDR3 is TGTGCCAGCAGCTTAAATACAGGGGGTGGAAACACCATATATTTT. Translation: CASSLNTGGGNTIYF. Full variable domain (missing parts from reference TRBV7-9 and TRBJ1-3): DTGVSQNPRHKITKRGQNVTFRCDPISEHNRLYWYRQTLGQGPEFLTYFQNEAQLEKSRLLSDRFSAERPKGSFSTLEIQRTEQGDSAMYLCASSLNTGGGNTIYFGEGSWLTVV.

Remarks on this clone: The same CDR3 arises from other DNA sequences in this sample as well. V and J are TRBV28 and TRBJ1-2; 9 bases agree with TRBD1. The V gene end was trimmed by 3 bases and the J gene end by 3 bases; junction bases not matched to a gene: 2. The CDR3 consists of 14 residues. Germline lookup yields CDR1 MDHEN and CDR2 SYDVKM. In DNA, the CDR3 is TGTGCCAGCAGTTTGGACAGGGGCCACTATGGCTACACCTTC. This gives the protein CASSLDRGHYGYTF.

The chain recombines TRBV25-1 with TRBJ1-5; D not certain. The CDR3 has 16 residues. Trimming stripped 6 bases from V and 0 bases from J, with 15 bases between. Germline-derived CDR1 and CDR2 are MGHDK and SYGVNS. For the CDR3, the DNA is TGTGCCAGCAGCCATAAGAGGAGCATTAGCAATCAGCCCCAGCATTTT. Protein: CASSHKRSISNQPQHF.

The CDR3 here is CASSLDDSYNEQFF. CDR3 DNA sequence: TGTGCCAGCAGCTTAGATGACTCCTACAATGAGCAGTTCTTC. This chain links TRBV7-9 with TRBJ2-1, with D unclear. Per germline, CDR1 SEHNR and CDR2 FQNEAQ (reference sequence). The CDR3 is 14 residues long. The V gene lost 1 base and the J gene lost 0 bases, with 4 bases spanning the gap.

In its sample, this clone was seen a few times. The chain is built from TRBV19 and TRBJ2-1, with D perhaps assigned TRBD1 or TRBD2 (5 bases each). The CDR3 loop spans 15 amino acids. Germline V gene sequence: CDR1 LNHDA, CDR2 SQIVND (reference sequence). Trimming took off 6 bases at V and 4 bases at J, with 16 bases between the two ends. The CDR3 sequence: CASSLEWDGYNEQFF. CDR3 bases: TGTGCCAGTAGCCTCGAATGGGACGGTTACAATGAGCAGTTCTTC.

The rearrangement links TRBV7-3 to TRBJ2-5; no clear D. This CDR3 comprises 13 residues. The V end lost 2 bases, the J end lost 2 bases, and 6 bases lay between the germline ends. CDR1 is SGHTA, CDR2 FQGTGA, per germline. The CDR3 loop is CASSLLGQETQYF. For the CDR3, the DNA is TGTGCCAGCAGCTTATTGGGGCAAGAGACCCAGTACTTC.

The chain couples TRBV28 to TRBJ1-5; 8 bases are a match to TRBD1. Trimming removed 4 bases from V and 4 bases from J; junction bases left unmatched: 3. This CDR3 has 14 amino acids. Per the germline V gene, CDR1 is MDHEN and CDR2 is SYDVKM. CDR3 sequence (DNA): TGTGCCAGCAGTTCGCGACAGGGGAATCAGCCCCAGCATTTT. Translated: CASSSRQGNQPQHF.

The V call is TRBV5-4, the J call TRBJ2-7; no firm D call. The germline V and J ends were trimmed by 2 bases and 5 bases, with 17 bases remaining between them. CDR1 and CDR2 from the germline V gene are SGHNT and YYREEE (reference sequence). The CDR3 length is 15 residues. The CDR3 DNA sequence: TGTGCCAGCAGCTTCCGGGTGGCTCAGTGGGACGAGCAGTACTTC. Residues: CASSFRVAQWDEQYF.

This sequence joins TRBV4-3 and TRBJ1-1; a possible D gene is TRBD1 (6 bases). This CDR3 has 16 residues. The V end lost 1 base, the J end lost 0 bases, and 12 bases lay between the germline ends. CDR1 LGHNA and CDR2 YSLEER come from the germline V gene. The CDR3 spells CASSQVGGRVNTEAFF. The CDR3 DNA sequence: TGCGCCAGCAGCCAAGTGGGGGGGCGGGTGAACACTGAAGCTTTCTTT.

The chain has TRBV5-1 and TRBJ1-1; TRBD1 agrees at 7 bases. The J segment lost 1 base and the V segment lost 4 bases, leaving 7 bases of the junction unmatched. CDR1 SGHRS and CDR2 YFSETQ come from the germline V gene. The CDR3 is 15 amino acids. CDR3 nucleotides: TGCGCCAGCAGCCCGGACAGGTTTTGGAACACTGAAGCTTTCTTT. This translates into CASSPDRFWNTEAFF.

The chain joins TRBV6-1 to TRBJ2-7; a weak D match, TRBD1 (6 bases). CDR1 is MNHNS, CDR2 SASEGT, per germline. CDR3 length: 15 amino acids. Trimming cost V 0 bases and J 4 bases, with 13 bases left between them. The chain's CDR3 is CASSEARGRGYEQYF. CDR3 in DNA: TGTGCCAGCAGTGAAGCCAGGGGCAGGGGTTACGAGCAGTACTTC.

The chain uses TRBV5-4 and TRBJ2-3, with 7 bases aligning to TRBD1. V gave up 2 bases and J gave up 4 bases; unmatched junction bases: 4. The CDR3 length is 14 residues. CDR1 and CDR2 from the germline V gene are SGHNT and YYREEE (reference sequence). As DNA, the CDR3 is TGTGCCAGCAGCTTTAAGGGGGCAGCAGATACGCAGTATTTT. This encodes CASSFKGAADTQYF.

This rearrangement joins TRBV9 to TRBJ1-1; TRBD1 matches at 7 bases. The germline CDR1 and CDR2 sequences are SGDLS and YYNGEE. V lost 4 bases and J lost 5; bases outside the gene matches: 11. This CDR3 is built from 15 residues. The CDR3 DNA follows: TGTGCCAGCAGCCCCACGACAGGGCAGGAAACTGAAGCTTTCTTT. It encodes CASSPTTGQETEAFF.